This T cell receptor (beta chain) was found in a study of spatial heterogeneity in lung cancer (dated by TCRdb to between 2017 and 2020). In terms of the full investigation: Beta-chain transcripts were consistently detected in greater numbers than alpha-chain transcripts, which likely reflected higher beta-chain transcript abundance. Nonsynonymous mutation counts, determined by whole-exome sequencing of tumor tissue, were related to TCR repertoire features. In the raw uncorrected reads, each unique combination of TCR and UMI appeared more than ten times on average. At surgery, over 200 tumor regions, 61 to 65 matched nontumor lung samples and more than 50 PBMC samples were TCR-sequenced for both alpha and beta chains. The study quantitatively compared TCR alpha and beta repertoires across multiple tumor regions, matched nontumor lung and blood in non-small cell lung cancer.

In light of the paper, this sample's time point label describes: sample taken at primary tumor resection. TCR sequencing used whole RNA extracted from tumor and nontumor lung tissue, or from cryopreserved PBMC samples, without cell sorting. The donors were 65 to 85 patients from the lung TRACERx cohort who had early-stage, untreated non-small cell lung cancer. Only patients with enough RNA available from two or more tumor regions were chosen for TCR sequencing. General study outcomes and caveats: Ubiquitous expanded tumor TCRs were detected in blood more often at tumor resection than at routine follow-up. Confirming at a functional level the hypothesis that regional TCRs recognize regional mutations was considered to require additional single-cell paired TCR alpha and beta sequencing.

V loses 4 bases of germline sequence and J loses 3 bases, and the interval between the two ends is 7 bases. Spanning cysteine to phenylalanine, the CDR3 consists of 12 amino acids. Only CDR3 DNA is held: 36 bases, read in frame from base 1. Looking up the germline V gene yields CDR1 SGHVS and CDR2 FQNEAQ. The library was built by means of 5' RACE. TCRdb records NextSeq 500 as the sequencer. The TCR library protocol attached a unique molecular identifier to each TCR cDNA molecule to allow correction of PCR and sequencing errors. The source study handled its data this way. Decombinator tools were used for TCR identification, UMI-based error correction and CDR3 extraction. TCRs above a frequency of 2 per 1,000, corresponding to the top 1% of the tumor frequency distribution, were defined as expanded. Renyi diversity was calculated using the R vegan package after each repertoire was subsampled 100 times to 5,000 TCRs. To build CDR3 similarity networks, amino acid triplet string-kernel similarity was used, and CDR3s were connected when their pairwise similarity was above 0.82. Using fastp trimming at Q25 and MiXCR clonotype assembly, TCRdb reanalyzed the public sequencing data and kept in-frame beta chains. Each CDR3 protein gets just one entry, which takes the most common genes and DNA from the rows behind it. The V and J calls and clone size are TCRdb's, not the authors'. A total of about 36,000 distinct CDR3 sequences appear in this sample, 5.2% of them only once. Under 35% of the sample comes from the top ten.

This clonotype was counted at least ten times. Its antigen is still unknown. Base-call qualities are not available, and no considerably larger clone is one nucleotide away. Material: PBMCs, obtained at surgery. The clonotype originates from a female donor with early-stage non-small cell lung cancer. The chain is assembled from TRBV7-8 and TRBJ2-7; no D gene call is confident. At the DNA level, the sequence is TGTGCCAGCAGCTCCCTTCTCTACGAGCAGTACTTC. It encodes CASSSLLYEQYF.